The 9 T cell receptor beta chains presented below share a single source sample, sequenced in a study of shared clonotypes between healthy human individuals. The protocol was immunoSEQ multiplex PCR, while the TCRdb copy is restricted to in-frame clones and leaves out a portion. The top ten hold more than 0.45% of the sample, which has some 1,100,000 clones, about 80% seen once. The sequenced material came from memory CD4+ T cells from PBMCs. Subset reported: CD45RA-negative fraction. These receptors were taken from a young man in good health. Some clones in this sample may be carry-over from other donors' samples.

The rearrangement joins TRBV7-9 to TRBJ1-2; 7 bases are shared with TRBD1. V was clipped by 5 bases and J by 8 bases; unmatched bases: 11. The CDR3 has 14 residues. From germline, CDR1 is SEHNR and CDR2 FQNEAQ (reference sequence). The CDR3 sequence is CASSLDRVSGGYTF. The CDR3 bases are TGTGCCAGCAGCCTTGACAGGGTGTCTGGCGGCTACACCTTC.

This clone appeared once. V usage is TRBV7-8 and J usage is TRBJ1-4; D perhaps matches TRBD1 (6 bases). V gave up 5 bases and J gave up 8 bases, with 18 bases separating them. Germline CDR1 SGHVS, CDR2 FQNEAQ. The CDR3 has 15 residues. Here the CDR3 DNA reads TGTGCCAGCAGCAGAACTCAGGGGAAGGGCGAAAAACTGTTTTTT. The encoded protein is CASSRTQGKGEKLFF.

This chain connects TRBV5-4 to TRBJ1-6; a weak D match, TRBD1 (6 bases). The germline V gene encodes CDR1 SGHNT and CDR2 YYREEE (reference sequence). There are 15 residues in the CDR3. V was shortened by 4 bases and J by 9 bases, with 17 bases between the two germline ends. The CDR3 here is CASSRDTSPTSPLHF. The DNA for the CDR3 is TGTGCCAGCAGCAGGGACACCTCCCCGACTTCACCCCTCCACTTT.

In this sample, this clone turned up once. The rearrangement links TRBV14 to TRBJ2-3, with D possibly TRBD2 on 6 matching bases. Trimming removed 4 bases at V and 6 bases at J, with 20 bases between. CDR1 and CDR2 (germline): SGHDN, FVKESK. The CDR3 extends over 16 amino acids. The CDR3, as DNA: TGTGCCAGCAGCCCGGAGGGGCGGATCCGCCCCGATACGCAGTATTTT. This codes for CASSPEGRIRPDTQYF.

This CDR3 reads CAISLNRERDYGYTF. The CDR3 nucleotides read TGTGCCATCAGCCTCAACAGGGAGAGGGACTATGGCTACACCTTC. V gene TRBV10-3 combines with J gene TRBJ1-2; D is possibly TRBD1 (6 bases). This CDR3 is 15 amino acids long. Per germline, CDR1 ENHRY and CDR2 SYGVKD. V was pared by 6 bases and J by 3 bases, with 17 bases between.

The V gene is TRBV4-1, the J gene TRBJ1-3; possibly TRBD1 for D (5 bases). The germline gives CDR1 MGHRA, CDR2 YSYEKL. CDR3 length: 17 residues. The V end lost 4 bases, the J end lost 0 bases, and 16 bases lay between the germline ends. The CDR3 loop is CASSLGGARSSGNTIYF. The CDR3 DNA reads as TGCGCCAGCAGCCTCGGAGGGGCGCGAAGCTCTGGAAACACCATATATTTT.

V usage is TRBV7-2 and J usage is TRBJ1-2; D is possibly TRBD1 (5 bases). Germline V CDR1 and CDR2: SGHTA, FQGNSA. The CDR3 runs 14 residues. Trimming cost V 2 bases and J 7 bases, with 14 bases left between them. The CDR3 loop reads CASSLLSQGSGYTF. The CDR3 DNA is TGTGCCAGCAGCTTACTGTCCCAGGGTTCTGGCTACACCTTC.

In regard to this clone: Other DNA sequences from this sample encode an identical CDR3 as well. Written as DNA, the CDR3 is TGTGCCAGCTCACCGCGGCGGGAGGGGGCAGATACGCAGTATTTT. Translated: CASSPRREGADTQYF. The rearrangement links TRBV18 to TRBJ2-3, with 9 bases fitting TRBD2. The length of the CDR3 is 15 residues. Per germline, CDR1 KGHSH and CDR2 LQKENI. Unmatched junction bases numbered 5, after V lost 3 bases and J lost 4 bases. Combining the CDR3 with reference TRBV18 and TRBJ2-3 gives the whole variable domain NAGVMQNPRHLVRRRGQEARLRCSPMKGHSHVYWYRQLPEEGLKFMVYLQKENIIDESGMPKERFSAEFPKEGPSILRIQQVVRGDSAAYFCASSPRREGADTQYFGPGTRLTVL.

The chain links TRBV15 to TRBJ1-6; D ambiguous. V was cut by 3 bases and J by 8 bases, with 5 bases left in between. Germline lookup yields CDR1 LNHNV and CDR2 YYDKDF (reference sequence). The CDR3 runs 12 residues. The CDR3 nucleotides are TGTGCCACCAGCAGCGGGGATTCACCCCTCCACTTT. It is translated as CATSSGDSPLHF.